The entry below gives a single T cell receptor (beta chain) sequence along with its context. The sample is drawn from a study of T-cell reconstitution after alpha-beta-depleted transplantation in children. V was pared by 0 bases and J by 0 bases, with 6 bases between. The CDR3 totals 14 residues. Germline V CDR1 and CDR2: SGHTA, FQGNSA. The authors prepared the TCRbeta library with unique molecular identifiers. In TCRdb, the PCR reads were re-called with MiXCR into one record per CDR3 protein. The sample holds under 60,000 distinct CDR3 sequences, 5.8% seen once. The source was PBMCs, mostly from graft donor cells, collected 60 days after TCRalphabeta/CD19-depleted stem cell transplant. The receptor was isolated from a female patient younger than 10 who had a stem cell transplant for aplastic anemia, so the T cells may come from the graft donor. The rearrangement joins TRBV7-2 to TRBJ2-7; D is unclear. The CDR3 region has the DNA TGTGCCAGCAGCTTAGCTCGTCACTCCTACGAGCAGTACTTC. Amino acid sequence: CASSLARHSYEQYF.